This is a list of T cell receptor beta chains from one sample in a study of shared T cell receptors in the human thymus. Sequenced by immunoSEQ multiplex PCR; TCRdb stores in-frame clones only, minus some. The table lists 540,000 or so clones, 75% to 85% of them singletons. The sample also formed part of further work on human thymus T cells.

Sequenced material: thymocytes. These receptors came from a boy under two years old with a congenital heart defect. Both conserved end residues are part of each CDR3. D genes are given only for firm matches. Rows may omit the clone size; those that give it use once, few, many or a size class.

TRBJ2-7	TRBV18	-	TRBD1	TGTGCCAGCTCACCGCCGAACCGGGACAGACAGTACTTC	CASSPPNRDRQYF
TRBJ2-3	TRBV15	-	TRBD2	TGTGCCACCAGCAGCGTGACTAGCGGGAGGGACGGGAACACAGATACGCAGTATTTT	CATSSVTSGRDGNTDTQYF
TRBJ2-7	TRBV6-5	-	-	TGTGCCAGCAGCGACACGCGGGGCTCTTACGAGCAGTACTTC	CASSDTRGSYEQYF
TRBJ1-3	TRBV6-5	-	-	TGTGCCAGCAGGCCGCCGGGAGGGGGAAACACCATATATTTT	CASRPPGGGNTIYF
TRBJ2-1	TRBV4-3	-	-	TGCGCCAGCAGCCCCCAGAGAGAGGCCTACAATGAGCAGTTCTTC	CASSPQREAYNEQFF
TRBJ2-3	TRBV27	once	TRBD2	TGTGCCAGCAGAACCCCACTAGCGGGGCACACAGATACGCAGTATTTT	CASRTPLAGHTDTQYF
TRBJ2-4	TRBV5-6	-	-	TGTGCCAGCAGCTGGGGGCACATTCAGTACTTC	CASSWGHIQYF
TRBJ2-2	TRBV10-2	-	-	TGCGCCAGCAGTGAGCAGGGAACCGGGGAGCTGTTTTTT	CASSEQGTGELFF
TRBJ2-7	TRBV19	-	TRBD2	TGTGCCAGTAGTATCGTAACTAGCGGGGGTTCCTACGAGCAGTACTTC	CASSIVTSGGSYEQYF
TRBJ2-7	TRBV9	few	-	TGTGCCAGCAGCGTAGGGGGGAGGGGGGTCGACGAGCAGTACTTC	CASSVGGRGVDEQYF
TRBJ2-2	TRBV9	-	-	TGTGCCAGCACAGAAGCTCAAGGGGCCACCGGGGAGCTGTTTTTT	CASTEAQGATGELFF
TRBJ2-7	TRBV27	few	TRBD1	TGTGCCAGCAGTTTCCGGGACAGCCCCTACGAGCAGTACTTC	CASSFRDSPYEQYF
TRBJ2-1	TRBV27	-	TRBD2	TGTGCCAGCAGTTGCAGCGGGAGTGGGGATGAGCAGTTCTTC	CASSCSGSGDEQFF
TRBJ2-5	TRBV4-3	-	-	TGCGCCAGCAGCCACGGCTACTGGCGGGGCTACCAAGAGACCCAGTACTTC	CASSHGYWRGYQETQYF
TRBJ2-1	TRBV7-8	-	-	TGTGCCAGCAGCTTAGGTGTTAGCGCTGAGCAGTTCTTC	CASSLGVSAEQFF
TRBJ2-5	TRBV7-3	-	-	TGTGCCAGCAGCTTAACGGGACTGCGAGAAGAGACCCAGTACTTC	CASSLTGLREETQYF
TRBJ1-5	TRBV30	-	TRBD1	TGTGCCTGGAGTGTGGACAGGACGCAGTGGCCCCAGCATTTT	CAWSVDRTQWPQHF
TRBJ2-3	TRBV6-5	-	-	TGTGCCAGCAGTTATGGCGATACGCAGTATTTT	CASSYGDTQYF
TRBJ2-2	TRBV11-3	-	TRBD1	TGTGCCAGCAGCTTAGATATTATAGGGACAGACACCGGGGAGCTGTTTTTT	CASSLDIIGTDTGELFF
TRBJ2-5	TRBV10-2	-	-	TGCGCCAGCAGTGAGAACAGGTGGTCAGAGACCCAGTACTTC	CASSENRWSETQYF
TRBJ2-7	TRBV6-5	-	TRBD2	TGTGCCAGCAGTTACGGGGCGGGGGGGTACTACGAGCAGTACTTC	CASSYGAGGYYEQYF
TRBJ2-2	TRBV4-3	-	TRBD1	TGCGCCAGCAGCCAAGAGGGGGGACAGGGCGGGCGACTGACAGCCGGGGAGCTGTTTTTT	CASSQEGGQGGRLTAGELFF
TRBJ2-2	TRBV7-9	-	TRBD2	TGTGCCAGCAGCTTACCGGGACTAGCGCGGAACACCGGGGAGCTGTTTTTT	CASSLPGLARNTGELFF
TRBJ2-1	TRBV2	-	-	TGTGCCAGCAGTCCCACCCTTTGGAGGGATATAGGAGATGAGCAGTTCTTC	CASSPTLWRDIGDEQFF
TRBJ2-5	TRBV6-6	-	TRBD2	TGTGCCAGCAGTTACGGACTAGCGGAAGAGACCCAGTACTTC	CASSYGLAEETQYF
TRBJ2-7	TRBV18	-	-	TGTGCCAGCTCACTCGTTTCCTACGAGCAGTACTTC	CASSLVSYEQYF
TRBJ2-2	TRBV28	-	TRBD1	TGTGCCAGTAGAGTATTCCACGTTGACAGGGGGAACACCGGGGAGCTGTTTTTT	CASRVFHVDRGNTGELFF
TRBJ1-2	TRBV11-3	-	TRBD1	TGTGCCAGCAGCATCCGACAGGGGGCTTATGGCTACACCTTC	CASSIRQGAYGYTF
TRBJ2-1	TRBV2	-	TRBD1	TGTGCCAGCAGGGGGACAGGGGGAGGCGATGAGCAGTTCTTC	CASRGTGGGDEQFF
TRBJ2-1	TRBV29-1	-	TRBD1	TGCAGCGTAGGACAGGGGATGGATGAGCAGTTCTTC	CSVGQGMDEQFF
TRBJ2-7	TRBV11-2	few	-	TGTGCCAGCACCCCCAGGGAGCAGTACTTC	CASTPREQYF
TRBJ2-3	TRBV19	-	-	TGTGCCAGTAGTCCCCCCAACGGGGTTGCAGCGAGAGCCACAGATACGCAGTATTTT	CASSPPNGVAARATDTQYF
TRBJ2-7	TRBV4-3	few	TRBD1	TGCGCCAGCAGCCAAGAAAAGTCGGGACAGGGGGGCGAGCCGAACTTC	CASSQEKSGQGGEPNF
TRBJ1-1	TRBV10-2	-	-	TGCGCCAGCAGCGTTACAGGTCGGAACACTGAAGCTTTCTTT	CASSVTGRNTEAFF
TRBJ1-5	TRBV15	-	-	TGTGCCACCAGCAGAGATCGGCAGGTGATGAGCAATCAGCCCCAGCATTTT	CATSRDRQVMSNQPQHF
TRBJ1-3	TRBV5-4	few	-	TGTGCCAGCACCCGCAGGGGACCGGGTGAGAACACCATATATTTT	CASTRRGPGENTIYF
TRBJ2-3	TRBV7-8	few	-	TGTGCCAGCAGCTTAGCACCGGGAAATCAAGATACGCAGTATTTT	CASSLAPGNQDTQYF
TRBJ2-7	TRBV30	-	-	TGTGCCTGGAGCCGGAGTTCCTACGAGCAGTACTTC	CAWSRSSYEQYF
TRBJ1-1	TRBV14	-	TRBD1	TGTGCCAGCAGCCCAAGCCAGGGGGCAGAAAACACTGAAGCTTTCTTT	CASSPSQGAENTEAFF
TRBJ2-7	TRBV27	-	-	TGTGCCAGCAGTCCGGACGGGACCTACGAGCAGTACTTC	CASSPDGTYEQYF
TRBJ2-3	TRBV9	once	-	TGTGCCAGCAGCGTAGGGGCAGGACAGAACACAGATACGCAGTATTTT	CASSVGAGQNTDTQYF
TRBJ1-2	TRBV18	-	-	TGTGCCAGCTCACCTTCTACTCGCGGCCATGGCTACACCTTC	CASSPSTRGHGYTF
TRBJ2-7	TRBV7-2	few	TRBD2	TGTGCCACCTCCCCATCGGCGGGAGGGTCCTACGAGCAGTACTTC	CATSPSAGGSYEQYF
TRBJ2-1	TRBV28	-	-	TGTGCCAGCAGTTCCAAGGTTCAGCGTTACAATGAGCAGTTCTTC	CASSSKVQRYNEQFF
TRBJ2-7	TRBV5-4	-	TRBD2	TGTGCCAGCAGCTTTCGGCGTGGCGGGAGCTACGAGCAGTACTTC	CASSFRRGGSYEQYF
TRBJ2-1	TRBV28	-	-	TGTGCCAGCAGAACTAGTCCCTACAATGAGCAGTTCTTC	CASRTSPYNEQFF
TRBJ1-2	TRBV5-1	-	-	TGCGCCAGCAGCCTTCGTTCTCCGCGGGGCTATGGCTACACCTTC	CASSLRSPRGYGYTF
TRBJ2-7	TRBV28	-	TRBD2	TGTGCCAGCAGTTTACCGCCCCTTTCTAGCGGGAGGGCATACGAGCAGTACTTC	CASSLPPLSSGRAYEQYF
TRBJ2-7	TRBV2	-	-	TGTGCCAGCAGCCCAGGTTACTCCTACGAGCAGTACTTC	CASSPGYSYEQYF
TRBJ2-7	TRBV4-1	once	-	TGCGCCAGCAGCCAAGATATGGGCAGAAGAACCTACGAGCAGTACTTC	CASSQDMGRRTYEQYF
TRBJ1-2	TRBV6-1	-	-	TGTGCAGCAGCGGATGCGGGGCCGAGGCCTTCCACCTTC	CAAADAGPRPSTF
TRBJ1-2	TRBV27	-	TRBD1	TGTGCCAGCAGTCGCGGACAGGGGGCTACTAACTATGGCTACACCTTC	CASSRGQGATNYGYTF
TRBJ2-7	TRBV6-5	once	-	TGTGCCAGCAGTTACTCGAGACAGACGAGCTTCTACGAGCAGTACTTC	CASSYSRQTSFYEQYF